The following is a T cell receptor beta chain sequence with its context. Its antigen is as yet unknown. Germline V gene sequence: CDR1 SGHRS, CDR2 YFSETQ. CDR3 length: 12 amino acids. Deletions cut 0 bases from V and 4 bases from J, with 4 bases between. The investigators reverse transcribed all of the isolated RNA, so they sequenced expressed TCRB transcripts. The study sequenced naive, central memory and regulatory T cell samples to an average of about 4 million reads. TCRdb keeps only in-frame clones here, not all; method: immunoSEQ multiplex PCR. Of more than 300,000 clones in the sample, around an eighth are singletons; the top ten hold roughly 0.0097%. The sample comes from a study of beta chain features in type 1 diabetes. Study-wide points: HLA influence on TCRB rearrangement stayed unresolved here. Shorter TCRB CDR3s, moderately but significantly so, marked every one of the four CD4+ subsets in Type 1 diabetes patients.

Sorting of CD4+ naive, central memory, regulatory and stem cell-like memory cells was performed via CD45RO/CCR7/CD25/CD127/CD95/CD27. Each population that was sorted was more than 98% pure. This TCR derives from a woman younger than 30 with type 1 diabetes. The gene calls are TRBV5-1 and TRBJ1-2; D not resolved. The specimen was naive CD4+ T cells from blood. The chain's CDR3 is CASSLDGYGYTF. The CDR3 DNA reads TGCGCCAGCAGCTTGGACGGCTATGGCTACACCTTC.